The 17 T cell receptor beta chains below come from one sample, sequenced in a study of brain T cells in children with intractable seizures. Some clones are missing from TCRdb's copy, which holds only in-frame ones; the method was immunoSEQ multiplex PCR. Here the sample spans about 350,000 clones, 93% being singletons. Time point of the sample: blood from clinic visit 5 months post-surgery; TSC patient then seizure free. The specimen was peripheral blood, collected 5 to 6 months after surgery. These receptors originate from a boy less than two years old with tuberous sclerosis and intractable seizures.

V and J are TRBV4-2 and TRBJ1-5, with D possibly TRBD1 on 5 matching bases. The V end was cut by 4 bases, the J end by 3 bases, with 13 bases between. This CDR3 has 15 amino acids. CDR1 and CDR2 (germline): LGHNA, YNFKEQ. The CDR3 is CASSPQRQTNQPQHF. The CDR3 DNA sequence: TGTGCCAGCAGCCCCCAGAGACAGACCAATCAGCCCCAGCATTTT.

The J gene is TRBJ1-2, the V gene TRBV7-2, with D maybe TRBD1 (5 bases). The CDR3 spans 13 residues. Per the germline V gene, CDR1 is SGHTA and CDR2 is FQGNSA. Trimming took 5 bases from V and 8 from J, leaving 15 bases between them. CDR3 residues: CASSEGTVGGYTF. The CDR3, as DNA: TGTGCCAGCAGCGAAGGGACGGTTGGGGGCTACACCTTC.

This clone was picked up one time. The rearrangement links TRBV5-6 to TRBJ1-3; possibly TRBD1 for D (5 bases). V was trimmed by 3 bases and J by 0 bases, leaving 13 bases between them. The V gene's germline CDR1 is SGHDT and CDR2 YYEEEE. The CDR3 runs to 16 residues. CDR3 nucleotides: TGTGCCAGCAGCTGGGGGACTTACGTCTCTGGAAACACCATATATTTT. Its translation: CASSWGTYVSGNTIYF.

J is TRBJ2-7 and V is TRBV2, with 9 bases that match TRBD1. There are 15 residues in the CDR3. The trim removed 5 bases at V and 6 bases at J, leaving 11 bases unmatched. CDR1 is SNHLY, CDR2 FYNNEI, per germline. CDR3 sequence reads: CASSPRDRGWAEQYF. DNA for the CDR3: TGTGCCAGCAGTCCCAGAGACAGGGGGTGGGCCGAGCAGTACTTC.

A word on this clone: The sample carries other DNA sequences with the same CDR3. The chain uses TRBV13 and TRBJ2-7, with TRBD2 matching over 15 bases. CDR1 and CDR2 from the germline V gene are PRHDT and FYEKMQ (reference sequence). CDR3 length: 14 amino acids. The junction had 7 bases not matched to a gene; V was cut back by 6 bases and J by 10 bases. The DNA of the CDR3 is TGTGCCAGCAGTACCGGACTAGCGGGAGGGCCCCAGTACTTC. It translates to CASSTGLAGGPQYF.

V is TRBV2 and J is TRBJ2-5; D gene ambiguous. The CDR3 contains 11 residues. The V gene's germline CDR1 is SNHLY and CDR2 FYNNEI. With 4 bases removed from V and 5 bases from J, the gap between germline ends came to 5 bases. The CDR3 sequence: CASSVEETQYF. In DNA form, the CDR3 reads TGTGCCAGCAGTGTTGAGGAGACCCAGTACTTC.

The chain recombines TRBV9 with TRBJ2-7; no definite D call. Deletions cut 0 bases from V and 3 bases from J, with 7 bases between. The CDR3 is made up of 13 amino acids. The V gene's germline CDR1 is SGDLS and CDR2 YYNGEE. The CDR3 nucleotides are TGTGCCAGCAGCGTAGGATTGGGCTACGAGCAGTACTTC. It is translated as CASSVGLGYEQYF.

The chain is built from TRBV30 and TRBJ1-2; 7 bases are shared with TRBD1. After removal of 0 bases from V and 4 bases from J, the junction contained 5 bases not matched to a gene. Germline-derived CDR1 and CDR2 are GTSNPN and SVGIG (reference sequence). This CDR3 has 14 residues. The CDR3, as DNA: TGTGCCTGGAGTGTAGGGGGCGGCGGCTATGGCTACACCTTC. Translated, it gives CAWSVGGGGYGYTF.

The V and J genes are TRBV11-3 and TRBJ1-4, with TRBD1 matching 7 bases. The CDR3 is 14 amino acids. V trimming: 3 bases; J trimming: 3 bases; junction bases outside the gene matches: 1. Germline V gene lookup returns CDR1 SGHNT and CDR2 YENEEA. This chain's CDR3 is CASSFGQANEKLFF. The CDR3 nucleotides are TGTGCCAGCAGCTTCGGACAGGCTAATGAAAAACTGTTTTTT.

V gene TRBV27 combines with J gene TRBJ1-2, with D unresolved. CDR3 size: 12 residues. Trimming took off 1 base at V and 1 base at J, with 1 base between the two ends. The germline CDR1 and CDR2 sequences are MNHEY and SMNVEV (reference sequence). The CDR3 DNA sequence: TGTGCCAGCAGTTTATTTAACTATGGCTACACCTTC. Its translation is CASSLFNYGYTF.

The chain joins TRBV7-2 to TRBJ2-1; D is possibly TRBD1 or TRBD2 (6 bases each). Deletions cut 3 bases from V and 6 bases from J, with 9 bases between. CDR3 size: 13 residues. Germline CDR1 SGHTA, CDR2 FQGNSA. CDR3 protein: CASSLEGGNEQFF. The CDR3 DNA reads TGTGCCAGCAGCTTGGAGGGGGGCAATGAGCAGTTCTTC. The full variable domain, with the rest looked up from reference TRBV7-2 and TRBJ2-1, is GAGVSQSPSNKVTEKGKDVELRCDPISGHTALYWYRQSLGQGLEFLIYFQGNSAPDKSGLPSDRFSAERTGGSVSTLTIQRTQQEDSAVYLCASSLEGGNEQFFGPGTRLTVL.

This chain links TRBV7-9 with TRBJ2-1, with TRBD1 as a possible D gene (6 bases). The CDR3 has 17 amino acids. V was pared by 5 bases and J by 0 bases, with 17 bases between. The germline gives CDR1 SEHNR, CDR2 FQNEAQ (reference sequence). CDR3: CASSDTYRDSSYNEQFF. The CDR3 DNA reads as TGTGCCAGCAGCGACACTTACAGGGATAGCTCCTACAATGAGCAGTTCTTC.

In DNA form, the CDR3 reads TGTGCCAGCAGCCTTACAACAGGGGGCACTGAAGCTTTCTTT. It is translated as CASSLTTGGTEAFF. V and J are TRBV3-1 (or the pseudogene TRBV3-2) and TRBJ1-1; 8 nucleotides agree with TRBD1. V lost 4 bases, J lost 4 bases, and 5 bases stayed unmatched. The CDR3 is 14 residues long. Germline V gives CDR1 LGHDT, CDR2 YNNKEL (reference sequence).

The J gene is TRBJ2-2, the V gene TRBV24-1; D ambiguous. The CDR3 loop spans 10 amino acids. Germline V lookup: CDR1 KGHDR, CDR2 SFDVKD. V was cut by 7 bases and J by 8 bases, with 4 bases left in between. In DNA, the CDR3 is TGTGCCACCAGGAGGGGGGAGCTGTTTTTT. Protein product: CATRRGELFF.

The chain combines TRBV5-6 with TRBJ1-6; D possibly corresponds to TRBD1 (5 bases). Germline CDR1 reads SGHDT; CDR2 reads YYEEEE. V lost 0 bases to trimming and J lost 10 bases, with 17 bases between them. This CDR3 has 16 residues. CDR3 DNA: TGTGCCAGCAGCTTGGAGGGGCTTGGTGTGGGATCACCCCTCCACTTT. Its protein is CASSLEGLGVGSPLHF.

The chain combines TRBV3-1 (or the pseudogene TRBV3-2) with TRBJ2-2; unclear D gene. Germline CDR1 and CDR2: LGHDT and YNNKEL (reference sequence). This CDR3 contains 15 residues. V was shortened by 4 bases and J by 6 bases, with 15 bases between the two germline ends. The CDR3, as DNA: TGTGCCAGCAGCCCCCGTGGGAAGGTTGCCGGGGAGCTGTTTTTT. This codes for CASSPRGKVAGELFF.

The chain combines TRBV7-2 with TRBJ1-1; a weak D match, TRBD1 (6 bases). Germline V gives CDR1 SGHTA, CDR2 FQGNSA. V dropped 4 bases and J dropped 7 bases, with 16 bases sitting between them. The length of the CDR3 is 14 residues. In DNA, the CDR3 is TGTGCCAGCAGCTCCACAGGGTCGAGTGGTGAAGCTTTCTTT. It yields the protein CASSSTGSSGEAFF.